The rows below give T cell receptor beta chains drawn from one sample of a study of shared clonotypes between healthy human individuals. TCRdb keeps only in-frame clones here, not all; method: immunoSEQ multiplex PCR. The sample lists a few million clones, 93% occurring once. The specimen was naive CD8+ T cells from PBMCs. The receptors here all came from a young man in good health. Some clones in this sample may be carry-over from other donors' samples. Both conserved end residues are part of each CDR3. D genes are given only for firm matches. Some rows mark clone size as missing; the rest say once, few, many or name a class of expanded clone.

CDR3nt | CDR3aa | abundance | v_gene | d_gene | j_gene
TGTGCCAGCTCAAAACGGGGAGAGGAGTTTTATGGCTACACCTTC | CASSKRGEEFYGYTF | . | TRBV28 | . | TRBJ1-2
TGTGCCAGCAGCCTCGAGCGGGAGTTCGGGGAGCTGTTTTTT | CASSLEREFGELFF | . | TRBV7-6 | TRBD2 | TRBJ2-2
TGTGCCAGCAGCCGATCCGGGACTAGGGGCTCGGAGCAGTACTTC | CASSRSGTRGSEQYF | . | TRBV9 | TRBD2 | TRBJ2-7
TGCGCCAGGGGCGGGGCGATGTCGGCCTACGAGCAGTACTTC | CARGGAMSAYEQYF | . | TRBV10-1 | . | TRBJ2-7
TGTGCCACCAGCGGGCGGGGGGTTTCTGAAGCTTTCTTT | CATSGRGVSEAFF | . | TRBV15 | . | TRBJ1-1
TGCGCCAGCAGCCTGGACAGGGGCGACACCGGGGAGCTGTTTTTT | CASSLDRGDTGELFF | . | TRBV5-1 | TRBD1 | TRBJ2-2
TGTGCCAGCAGTTCTCGGCGGGGGGGAGAAGATACGCAGTATTTT | CASSSRRGGEDTQYF | . | TRBV27 | TRBD2 | TRBJ2-3
TGCAGCGTTGTCGGGACTAGCGGGAGGGAGACCCAGTACTTC | CSVVGTSGRETQYF | . | TRBV29-1 | TRBD2 | TRBJ2-5
TGTGCCTGGAGTGAGCGGGAATCCTACGAGCAGTACTTC | CAWSERESYEQYF | . | TRBV30 | TRBD2 | TRBJ2-7
TGTGCCAGCAGTTACGCACAGGGATCTGAAGCTTTCTTT | CASSYAQGSEAFF | . | TRBV6-5 | . | TRBJ1-1
TGTGCCAGCAGCTTGGGTAGACAGGTTGATGAGCAGTTCTTC | CASSLGRQVDEQFF | . | TRBV5-4 | . | TRBJ2-1
TGTGCCAGCAGCCCATACGTAGGGACCCTGACCAATCAGCCCCAGCATTTT | CASSPYVGTLTNQPQHF | once | TRBV27 | . | TRBJ1-5
TGTGCCAGCAGCTGGAGTGCACCGTCCGGATACGAGCAGTACTTC | CASSWSAPSGYEQYF | . | TRBV7-9 | . | TRBJ2-7